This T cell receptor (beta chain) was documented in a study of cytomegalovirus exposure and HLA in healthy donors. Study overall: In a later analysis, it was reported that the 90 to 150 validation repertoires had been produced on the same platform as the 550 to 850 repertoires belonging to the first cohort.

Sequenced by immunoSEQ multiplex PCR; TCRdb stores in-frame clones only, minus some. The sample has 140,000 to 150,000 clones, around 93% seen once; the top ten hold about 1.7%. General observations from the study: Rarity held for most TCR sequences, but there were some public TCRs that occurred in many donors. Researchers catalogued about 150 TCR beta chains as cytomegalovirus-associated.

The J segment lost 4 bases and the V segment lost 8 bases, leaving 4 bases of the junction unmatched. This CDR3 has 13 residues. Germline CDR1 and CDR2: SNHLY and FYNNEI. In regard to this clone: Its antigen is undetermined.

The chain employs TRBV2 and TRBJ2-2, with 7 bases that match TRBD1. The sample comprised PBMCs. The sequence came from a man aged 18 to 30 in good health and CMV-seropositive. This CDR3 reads CASGTESTGELFF. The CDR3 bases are TGTGCCAGCGGGACAGAGTCCACCGGGGAGCTGTTTTTT.